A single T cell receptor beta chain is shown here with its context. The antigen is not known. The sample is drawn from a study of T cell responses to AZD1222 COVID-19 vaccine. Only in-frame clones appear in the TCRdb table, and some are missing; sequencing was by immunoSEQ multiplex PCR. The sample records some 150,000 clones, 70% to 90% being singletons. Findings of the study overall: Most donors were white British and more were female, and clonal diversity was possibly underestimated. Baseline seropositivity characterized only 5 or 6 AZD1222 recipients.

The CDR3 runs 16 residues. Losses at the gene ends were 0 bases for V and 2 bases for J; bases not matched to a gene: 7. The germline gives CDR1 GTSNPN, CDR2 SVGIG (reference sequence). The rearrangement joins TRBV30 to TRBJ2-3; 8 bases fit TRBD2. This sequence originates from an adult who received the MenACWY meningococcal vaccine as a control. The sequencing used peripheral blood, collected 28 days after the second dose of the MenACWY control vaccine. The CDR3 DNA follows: TGTGCCTGGAGTGTCGGACTAGCTTTGGTCACAGATACGCAGTATTTT. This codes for CAWSVGLALVTDTQYF.